The TCR beta chain under discussion was sequenced for a study of cytomegalovirus exposure and HLA in healthy donors. The wider study: HLA-typed donors were the source of around 77 million unique TCRs held in an early data release.

Study results and limitations: When presence/absence was analysed, sequencing depth was taken to be roughly uniform across donors.

Primers included in the PCR were 60 Vbeta and 13 Jbeta primers. The repertoire was sequenced with immunoSEQ multiplex PCR; TCRdb's copy has only in-frame clones and lacks some. The table has approximately 280,000 clones, roughly 85% seen once. To note about this clone: Its cognate antigen is unknown.

The CDR3 loop spans 20 amino acids. Losses at the gene ends were 5 bases for V and 1 base for J; bases not matched to a gene: 13. Germline V gene lookup returns CDR1 MNHEY and CDR2 SMNVEV (reference sequence). At sampling all donors were nominally healthy, likely with unrecorded immune exposures. Source material: PBMCs. The chain joins TRBV27 to TRBJ2-1; 14 nucleotides align to TRBD2. This TCR was sampled from a man between 35 and 55 years old in good health and CMV-seropositive. The CDR3 loop reads CASSRRTGTSGSRSYNEQFF. The CDR3 DNA reads TGTGCCAGCAGTCGACGGACCGGGACTAGCGGGAGTCGGTCCTACAATGAGCAGTTCTTC.